The clone carrying this T cell receptor (beta chain) is a singleton in its sample. Its antigen is not identified. The data derive from a study of immune evolution from preneoplasia to lung adenocarcinoma. Study context: HLA loss of heterozygosity: about 7% AIS, about 15% MIA, more than 25% ADC, none AAH. General study points: Top clone frequencies peaked in normal lung, apparently declining through invasive adenocarcinoma.

The CDR3 is 13 residues long. Per germline, CDR1 SGDLS and CDR2 YYNGEE. V was shortened by 4 bases and J by 5 bases, with 12 bases between the two germline ends. Sequencing was performed with immunoSEQ multiplex PCR; in TCRdb, only in-frame clones are kept and a portion is missing. The sample consists of some 2,200 clones, about 80% of them appearing once. Source material: FFPE minimally invasive lung adenocarcinoma tissue. This chain uses TRBV9 with TRBJ2-5; D not certain. The TCR was taken from a person aged 55 to 79 with lung adenocarcinoma. The CDR3, as DNA: TGTGCCAGCAGCCCGGGCACCTTGGAGACCCAGTACTTC. Translation gives CASSPGTLETQYF.